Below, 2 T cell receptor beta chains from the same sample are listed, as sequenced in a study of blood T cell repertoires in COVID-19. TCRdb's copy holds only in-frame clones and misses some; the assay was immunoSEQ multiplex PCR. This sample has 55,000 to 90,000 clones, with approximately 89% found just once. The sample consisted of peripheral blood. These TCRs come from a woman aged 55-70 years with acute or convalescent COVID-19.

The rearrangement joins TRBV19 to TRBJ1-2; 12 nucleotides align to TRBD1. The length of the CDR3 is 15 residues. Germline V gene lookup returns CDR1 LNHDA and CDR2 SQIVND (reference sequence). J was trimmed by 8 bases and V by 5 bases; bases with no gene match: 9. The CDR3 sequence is CASSRGTGGGGGYTF. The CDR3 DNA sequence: TGTGCCAGTAGTCGGGGGACAGGGGGCGGCGGCGGCTACACCTTC.

For the CDR3, the DNA is TGTGCCAGCAGCCCAGGTCCGGGGAACCAAGAGACCCAGTACTTC. This gives the protein CASSPGPGNQETQYF. The chain couples TRBV7-3 to TRBJ2-5; possibly TRBD2 for D (5 bases). The CDR3 is 15 amino acids. In germline, CDR1 is SGHTA, CDR2 FQGTGA. V was trimmed by 5 bases and J by 0 bases, leaving 13 bases between them.